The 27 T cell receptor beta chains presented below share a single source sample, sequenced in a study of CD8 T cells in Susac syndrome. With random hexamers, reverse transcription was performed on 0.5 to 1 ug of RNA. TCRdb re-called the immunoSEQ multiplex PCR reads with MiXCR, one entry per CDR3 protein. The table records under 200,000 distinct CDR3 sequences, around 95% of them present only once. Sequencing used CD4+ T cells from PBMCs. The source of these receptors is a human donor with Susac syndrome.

As DNA, the CDR3 is TGTGCCAGCAGGGGGCAAACTGGAAGAACCGGGGAGCTGTTTTTT. Its protein product is CASRGQTGRTGELFF. The chain combines TRBV27 with TRBJ2-2; maybe TRBD1 (5 bases). The ends were cut back, 6 bases at V and 5 bases at J, with 16 bases in the middle. The V gene's germline CDR1 is MNHEY and CDR2 SMNVEV (reference sequence). The CDR3 contains 15 residues.

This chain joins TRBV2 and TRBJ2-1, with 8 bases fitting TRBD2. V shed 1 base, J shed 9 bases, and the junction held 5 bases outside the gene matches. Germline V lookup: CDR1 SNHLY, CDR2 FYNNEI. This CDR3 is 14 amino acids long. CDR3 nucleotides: TGTGCCAGCAGTGAAGGGGCGGGAGGAACTGAGCAGTTCTTC. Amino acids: CASSEGAGGTEQFF.

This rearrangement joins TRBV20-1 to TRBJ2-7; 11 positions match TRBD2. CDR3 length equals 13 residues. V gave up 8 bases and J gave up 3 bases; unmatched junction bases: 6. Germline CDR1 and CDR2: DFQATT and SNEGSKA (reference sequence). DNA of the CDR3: TGCAGTCCAAAACTAGCGGGAGTCTACGAGCAGTACTTC. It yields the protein CSPKLAGVYEQYF.

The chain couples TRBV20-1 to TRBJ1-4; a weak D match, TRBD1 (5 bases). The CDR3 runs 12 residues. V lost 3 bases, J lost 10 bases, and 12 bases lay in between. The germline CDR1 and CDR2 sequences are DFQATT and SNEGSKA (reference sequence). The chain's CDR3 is CSARGDVGKLFF. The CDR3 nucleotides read TGCAGTGCTAGGGGGGATGTGGGAAAACTGTTTTTT.

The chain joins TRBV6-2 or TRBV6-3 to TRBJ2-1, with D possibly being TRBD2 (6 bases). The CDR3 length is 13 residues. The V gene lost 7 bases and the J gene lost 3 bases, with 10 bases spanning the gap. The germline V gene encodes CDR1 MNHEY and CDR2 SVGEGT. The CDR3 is CASMKAGYNEQFF. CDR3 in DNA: TGTGCCAGCATGAAAGCGGGCTACAATGAGCAGTTCTTC.

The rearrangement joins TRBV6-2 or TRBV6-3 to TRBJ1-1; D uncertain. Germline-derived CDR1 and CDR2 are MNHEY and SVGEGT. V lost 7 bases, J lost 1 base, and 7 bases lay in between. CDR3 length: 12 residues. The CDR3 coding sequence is TGTGCCAGCAACCGGAGGAACACTGAAGCTTTCTTT. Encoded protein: CASNRRNTEAFF.

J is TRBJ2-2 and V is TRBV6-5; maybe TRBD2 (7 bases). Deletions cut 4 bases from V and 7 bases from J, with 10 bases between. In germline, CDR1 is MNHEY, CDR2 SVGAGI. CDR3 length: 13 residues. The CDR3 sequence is CASSSRGLGELFF. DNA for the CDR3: TGTGCCAGCAGTTCGCGGGGGCTCGGGGAGCTGTTTTTT.

The CDR3 DNA reads as TGTGCCAGCACTTCCCCCTCGGGGGTCCAGGGGGAGCTGTTTTTT. This gives the protein CASTSPSGVQGELFF. The V call is TRBV28, the J call TRBJ2-2, with D maybe TRBD2 (6 bases). There are 15 residues in the CDR3. Germline V CDR1 and CDR2: MDHEN, SYDVKM. V was cut by 7 bases and J by 8 bases, with 20 bases left in between.

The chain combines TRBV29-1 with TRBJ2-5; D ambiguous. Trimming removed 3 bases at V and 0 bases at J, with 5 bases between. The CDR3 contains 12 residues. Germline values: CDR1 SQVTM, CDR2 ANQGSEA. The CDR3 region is CSVDANQETQYF. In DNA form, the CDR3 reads TGCAGCGTTGATGCCAACCAAGAGACCCAGTACTTC.

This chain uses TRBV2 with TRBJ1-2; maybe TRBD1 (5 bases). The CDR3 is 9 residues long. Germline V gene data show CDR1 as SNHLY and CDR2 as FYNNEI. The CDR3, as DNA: TGTGCGGGGGTGAATGGCTACACCTTC. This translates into CAGVNGYTF.

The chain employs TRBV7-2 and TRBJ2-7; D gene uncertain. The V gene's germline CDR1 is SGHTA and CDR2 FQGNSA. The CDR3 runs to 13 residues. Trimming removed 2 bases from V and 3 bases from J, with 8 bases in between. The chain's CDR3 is CASSLSDGYEQYF. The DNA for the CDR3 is TGTGCCAGCAGCTTATCTGATGGCTACGAGCAGTACTTC.

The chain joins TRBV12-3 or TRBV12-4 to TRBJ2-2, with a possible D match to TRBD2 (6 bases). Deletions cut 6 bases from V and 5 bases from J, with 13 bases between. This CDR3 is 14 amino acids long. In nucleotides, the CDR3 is TGTGCCAGCAGCCCACGCCGGGGGACCGGGGAGCTGTTTTTT. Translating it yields CASSPRRGTGELFF.

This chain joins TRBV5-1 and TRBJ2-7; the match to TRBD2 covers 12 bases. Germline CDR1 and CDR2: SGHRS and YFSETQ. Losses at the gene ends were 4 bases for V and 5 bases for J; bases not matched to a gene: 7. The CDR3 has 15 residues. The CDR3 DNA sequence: TGCGCCAGCAGCCCGCCGACTAGCGGGAGACACGAGCAGTACTTC. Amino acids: CASSPPTSGRHEQYF. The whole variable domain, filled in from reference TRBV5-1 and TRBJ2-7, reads KAGVTQTPRYLIKTRGQQVTLSCSPISGHRSVSWYQQTPGQGLQFLFEYFSETQRNKGNFPGRFSGRQFSNSRSEMNVSTLELGDSALYLCASSPPTSGRHEQYFGPGTRLTVT.

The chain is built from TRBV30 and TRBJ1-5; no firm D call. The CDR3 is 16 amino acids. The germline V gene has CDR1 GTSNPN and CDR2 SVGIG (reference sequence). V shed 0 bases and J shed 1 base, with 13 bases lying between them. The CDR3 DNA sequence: TGTGCCTGGAGTGTTCGGGCCGGGTTAAGCAATCAGCCCCAGCATTTT. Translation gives CAWSVRAGLSNQPQHF.

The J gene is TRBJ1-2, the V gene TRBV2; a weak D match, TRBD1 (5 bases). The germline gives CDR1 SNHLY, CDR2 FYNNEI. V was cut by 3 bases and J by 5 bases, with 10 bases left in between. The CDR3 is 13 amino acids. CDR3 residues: CASSESGSYGYTF. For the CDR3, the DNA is TGTGCCAGCAGTGAGTCAGGGAGTTATGGCTACACCTTC.

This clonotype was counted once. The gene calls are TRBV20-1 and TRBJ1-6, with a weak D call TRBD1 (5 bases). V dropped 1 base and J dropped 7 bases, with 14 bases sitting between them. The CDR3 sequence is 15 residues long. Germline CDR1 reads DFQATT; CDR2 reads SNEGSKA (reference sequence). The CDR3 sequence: CSARAQAGWNSPLHF. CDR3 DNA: TGCAGTGCTAGAGCTCAGGCAGGGTGGAATTCACCCCTCCACTTT.

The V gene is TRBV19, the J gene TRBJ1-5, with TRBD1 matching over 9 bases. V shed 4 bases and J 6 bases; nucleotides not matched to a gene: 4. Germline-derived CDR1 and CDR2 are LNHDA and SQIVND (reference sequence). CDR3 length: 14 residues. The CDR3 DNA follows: TGTGCCAGTAGTACAACAGGGGGCCGTCAGCCCCAGCATTTT. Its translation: CASSTTGGRQPQHF.

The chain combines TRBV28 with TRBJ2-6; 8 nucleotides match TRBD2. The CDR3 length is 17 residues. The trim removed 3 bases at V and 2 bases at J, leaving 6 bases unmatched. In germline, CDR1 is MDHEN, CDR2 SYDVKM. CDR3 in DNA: TGTGCCAGCAGTTTGGCGGGGGGCGGACCTGGGGCCAACGTCCTGACTTTC. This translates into CASSLAGGGPGANVLTF.

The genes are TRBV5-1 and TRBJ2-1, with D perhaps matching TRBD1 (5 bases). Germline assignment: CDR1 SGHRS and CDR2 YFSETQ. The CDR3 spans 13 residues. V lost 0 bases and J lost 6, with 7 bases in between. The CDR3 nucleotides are TGCGCCAGCAGCTTGGGACAGACCAATGAGCAGTTCTTC. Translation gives CASSLGQTNEQFF.

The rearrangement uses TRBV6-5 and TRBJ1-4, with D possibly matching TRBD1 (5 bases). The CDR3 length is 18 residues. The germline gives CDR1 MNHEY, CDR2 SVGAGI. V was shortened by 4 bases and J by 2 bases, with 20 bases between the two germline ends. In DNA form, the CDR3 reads TGTGCCAGCAGTTCCTACAGGATCCAATATGCGACTAATGAAAAACTGTTTTTT. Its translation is CASSSYRIQYATNEKLFF.

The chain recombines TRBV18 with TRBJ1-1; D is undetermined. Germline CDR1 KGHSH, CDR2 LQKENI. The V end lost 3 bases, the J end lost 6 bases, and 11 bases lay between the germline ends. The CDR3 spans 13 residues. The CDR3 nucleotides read TGTGCCAGCTCACCGGGGTTGGAGTCTGAAGCTTTCTTT. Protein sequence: CASSPGLESEAFF.

CDR3: CASTETGKDEQYF. DNA of the CDR3: TGTGCCAGCACAGAAACAGGGAAGGACGAGCAGTACTTC. The genes are TRBV28 and TRBJ2-7; tentatively, D is TRBD1 (6 bases). Germline lookup yields CDR1 MDHEN and CDR2 SYDVKM. Between the trimmed V and J ends, which lost 7 bases and 5 bases, there was a span of 15 bases. There are 13 residues in the CDR3.

CDR3 sequence reads: CSVSTSSTDTQYF. CDR3 coding DNA: TGCAGCGTCTCCACCTCTAGCACAGATACGCAGTATTTT. This rearrangement joins TRBV29-1 to TRBJ2-3; no reliable D call. This CDR3 spans 13 amino acids. Germline-derived CDR1 and CDR2 are SQVTM and ANQGSEA. V lost 6 bases and J lost 0, with 10 bases in between.

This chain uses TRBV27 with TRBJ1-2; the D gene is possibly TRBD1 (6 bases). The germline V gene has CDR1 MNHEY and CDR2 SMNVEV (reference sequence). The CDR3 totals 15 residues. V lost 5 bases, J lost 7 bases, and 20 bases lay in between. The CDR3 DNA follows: TGTGCCAGCAGTCCACATCCCGGGGGCTCTCGTGGCTACACCTTC. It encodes CASSPHPGGSRGYTF.

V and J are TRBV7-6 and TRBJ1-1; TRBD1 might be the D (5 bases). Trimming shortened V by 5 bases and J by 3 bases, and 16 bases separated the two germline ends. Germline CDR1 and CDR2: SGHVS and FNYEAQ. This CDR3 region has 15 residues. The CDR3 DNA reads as TGTGCCAGCAGCCCCGGCCCCTTAGGGGACACTGAAGCTTTCTTT. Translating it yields CASSPGPLGDTEAFF.

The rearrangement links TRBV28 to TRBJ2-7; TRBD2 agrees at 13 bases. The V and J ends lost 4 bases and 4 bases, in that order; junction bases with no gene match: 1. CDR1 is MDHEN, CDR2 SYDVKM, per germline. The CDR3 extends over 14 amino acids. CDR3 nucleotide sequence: TGTGCCAGCAGTTCGACTAGCGGGAGGTACGAGCAGTACTTC. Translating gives CASSSTSGRYEQYF.

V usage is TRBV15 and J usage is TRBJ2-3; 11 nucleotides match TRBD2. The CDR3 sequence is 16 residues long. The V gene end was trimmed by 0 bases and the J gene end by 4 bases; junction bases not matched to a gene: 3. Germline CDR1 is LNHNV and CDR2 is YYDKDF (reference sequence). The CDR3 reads CATSRDSGRAPDTQYF. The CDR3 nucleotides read TGTGCCACCAGCAGAGATAGCGGGAGGGCCCCAGATACGCAGTATTTT.